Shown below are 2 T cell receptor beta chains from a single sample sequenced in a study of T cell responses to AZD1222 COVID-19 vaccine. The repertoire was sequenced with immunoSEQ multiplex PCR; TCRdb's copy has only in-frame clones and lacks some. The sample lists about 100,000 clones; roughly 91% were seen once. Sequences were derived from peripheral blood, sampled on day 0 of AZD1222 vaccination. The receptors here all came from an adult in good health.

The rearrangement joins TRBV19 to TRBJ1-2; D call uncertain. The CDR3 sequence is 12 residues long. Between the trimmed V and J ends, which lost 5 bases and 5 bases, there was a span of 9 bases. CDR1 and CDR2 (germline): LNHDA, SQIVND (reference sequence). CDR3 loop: CASSAQGYGYTF. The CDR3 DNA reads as TGTGCCAGTAGTGCGCAAGGGTATGGCTACACCTTC.

As DNA, the CDR3 is TGTGCCAGCAGCTGGACTAGCGGGAGGGAAGCCGTCCCCTCCTACGAGCAGTACTTC. Translation: CASSWTSGREAVPSYEQYF. This chain links TRBV11-2 with TRBJ2-7; 15 positions match TRBD2. V lost 4 bases and J lost 0; bases outside the gene matches: 10. Germline-derived CDR1 and CDR2 are SGHAT and FQNNGV. The CDR3 is 19 amino acids.